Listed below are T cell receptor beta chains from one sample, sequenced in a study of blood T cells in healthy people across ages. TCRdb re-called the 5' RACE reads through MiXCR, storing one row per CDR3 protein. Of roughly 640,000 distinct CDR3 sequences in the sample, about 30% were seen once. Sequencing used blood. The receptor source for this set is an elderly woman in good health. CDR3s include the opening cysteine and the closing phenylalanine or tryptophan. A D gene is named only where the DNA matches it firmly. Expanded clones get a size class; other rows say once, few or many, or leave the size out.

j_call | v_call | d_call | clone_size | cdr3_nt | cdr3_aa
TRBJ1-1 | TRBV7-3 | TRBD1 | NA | TGTGCCAGCAGCCCTCGACAGGGTGGGATCACTGAAGCTTTCTTT | CASSPRQGGITEAFF
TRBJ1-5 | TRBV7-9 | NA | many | TGTGCCAGCAGCCGTAATCAGGGTATTGATCAGCCCCAGCATTTT | CASSRNQGIDQPQHF
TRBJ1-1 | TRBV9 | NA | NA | TGTGCCAGCAGCGTAGGGACACGGAGCACGAACACTGAAGCTTTCTTT | CASSVGTRSTNTEAFF
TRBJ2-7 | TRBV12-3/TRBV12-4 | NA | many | TGTGCCAGCAGTCCTGACAGTCAAGAGCAGTACTTC | CASSPDSQEQYF
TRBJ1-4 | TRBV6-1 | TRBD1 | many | TGTGCCGGCCGGGGGACAGGAGATGAAAAACTGTTTTTT | CAGRGTGDEKLFF
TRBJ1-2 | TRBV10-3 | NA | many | TGTGCCATCAGTAGGGAGGGCGCGGCCTATGGCTACACCTTC | CAISREGAAYGYTF
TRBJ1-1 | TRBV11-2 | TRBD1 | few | TGTGCCAGCAGCTTGGACAGGGTTGAAGCTTTCTTT | CASSLDRVEAFF
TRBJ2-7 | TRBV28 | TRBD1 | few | TGTGCCAGCAGTTTAGCCGGGACAGGGGGCTACGAGCGGTACTTC | CASSLAGTGGYERYF
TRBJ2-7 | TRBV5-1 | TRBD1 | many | TGCGCCAGCAGCCACGGGACAGCTAGCGAGCAGTACTTC | CASSHGTASEQYF
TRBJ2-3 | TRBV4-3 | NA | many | TGCGCCAGCAGCCAAGATCCGTCCGGGGGGCGGGCAGATACGCAGTATTTT | CASSQDPSGGRADTQYF
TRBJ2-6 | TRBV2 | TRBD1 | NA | TGTGCCAGCCAGGAGGACAGGGGGACGGGGGCCAACGTCCTGACTTTC | CASQEDRGTGANVLTF
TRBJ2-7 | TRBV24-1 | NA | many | TGTGCCACCAGTGATCCTACAGGAGACAGGATGTACGAGCAGTACTTC | CATSDPTGDRMYEQYF
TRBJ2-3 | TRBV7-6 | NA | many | TGTGCCAGCAGCCCCTTTCGGAGCACAGATACGCAGTATTTT | CASSPFRSTDTQYF